Given below is one T cell receptor (beta chain) in context. Antigen: not known. This sample is drawn from a study of T cell repertoires in cytomegalovirus infection. The wider study: Recently identified HLA-C-restricted CMV epitopes were used, and well-studied HLA-B-restricted CMV epitopes were used as well. Indications of both CMV infection and matching HLA type were provided by public TCR beta signatures.

Findings of the study overall: HLA-C-restricted CMV clonotypes gave the most frequent clonotype in two of eight donors.

Via MiXCR, TCRdb re-called the reads, giving one row per CDR3 protein. The table lists 75,000 to 100,000 distinct CDR3 sequences, approximately 30% of them singletons. The receptor comes from a human donor in good health (CMV status not recorded). Some clones in this sample may be carry-over from other donors' samples. The sequencing used CD8+ T cells from cultured PBMCs, collected from culture after CMV antigen stimulation.

This CDR3 reads CASRPPNRVDGYTF. The CDR3 DNA sequence: TGCGCCAGCAGACCCCCCAACAGGGTCGACGGCTACACCTTC. V gene TRBV4-1 combines with J gene TRBJ1-2; TRBD1 might be the D (6 bases). CDR1 is MGHRA and CDR2 is YSYEKL in the germline V gene. V lost 6 bases and J lost 8, with 19 bases in between. The CDR3 length is 14 residues.